Listed below are T cell receptor beta chains from one sample, sequenced in a study of T cell responses to AZD1222 COVID-19 vaccine. Repertoires were generated with immunoSEQ multiplex PCR, while TCRdb's copy carries only in-frame clones and drops some. The data show about 120,000 clones, approximately 93% seen once. Sample: peripheral blood, taken on day 0 of AZD1222 vaccination. The origin of the receptors is an adult in good health. Both conserved end residues are part of each CDR3. The D gene is left open where the match is weak. For some rows the clone size is stated as once, few or many, or as a class when expanded; others skip it.

size: -; D: -; J: TRBJ2-1; V: TRBV5-1; CDR3: CASSLEWGYEQFF; DNA: TGCGCCAGCAGCTTGGAGTGGGGGTATGAGCAGTTCTTC
size: few; D: TRBD2; J: TRBJ2-3; V: TRBV30; CDR3: CAWNGRASGKTSTDTQYF; DNA: TGTGCCTGGAATGGTAGGGCTAGCGGGAAAACTAGCACAGATACGCAGTATTTT
size: once; D: -; J: TRBJ1-1; V: TRBV27; CDR3: CASSLGYLNTEAFF; DNA: TGTGCCAGCAGTTTGGGGTACCTGAACACTGAAGCTTTCTTT
size: -; D: -; J: TRBJ2-1; V: TRBV5-1; CDR3: CASSSLPTGNLYNEQFF; DNA: TGCGCCAGCAGCTCCCTCCCGACAGGCAACCTCTACAATGAGCAGTTCTTC
size: -; D: TRBD1; J: TRBJ1-2; V: TRBV27; CDR3: CASKIKTGVGGYGYTF; DNA: TGTGCCAGCAAAATAAAAACAGGGGTAGGGGGGTATGGCTACACCTTC
size: -; D: -; J: TRBJ1-1; V: TRBV27; CDR3: CASSLPLGAPGTEAFF; DNA: TGTGCCAGCAGTTTACCCTTGGGGGCCCCGGGCACTGAAGCTTTCTTT
size: -; D: -; J: TRBJ2-5; V: TRBV4-1; CDR3: CASRSTVNVETQYF; DNA: TGCGCCAGCAGGTCAACCGTGAACGTAGAGACCCAGTACTTC
size: -; D: -; J: TRBJ2-7; V: TRBV5-1; CDR3: CASSLEPDFFYEQYF; DNA: TGCGCCAGCAGCTTGGAGCCAGACTTCTTCTACGAGCAGTACTTC
size: -; D: -; J: TRBJ1-2; V: TRBV13; CDR3: CASSLVSNYGYTF; DNA: TGTGCCAGCAGCTTAGTGTCGAACTATGGCTACACCTTC
size: -; D: -; J: TRBJ1-2; V: TRBV28; CDR3: CASSPRRTDYGYTF; DNA: TGTGCCAGCAGTCCCCGGCGAACAGACTATGGCTACACCTTC
size: -; D: TRBD2; J: TRBJ2-1; V: TRBV6-5; CDR3: CASSSSDLAGQFF; DNA: TGTGCCAGCAGTTCCTCGGACTTAGCGGGGCAGTTCTTC
size: once; D: TRBD1; J: TRBJ1-3; V: TRBV2; CDR3: CASRKPDREGKGNTIYF; DNA: TGTGCCAGCAGAAAGCCGGACAGGGAGGGAAAAGGAAACACCATATATTTT
size: once; D: -; J: TRBJ1-2; V: TRBV28; CDR3: CASSFEQGRGYTF; DNA: TGTGCCAGCAGTTTTGAGCAGGGTAGGGGCTACACCTTC
size: -; D: -; J: TRBJ1-5; V: TRBV28; CDR3: CASSLTVYSNQPQHF; DNA: TGTGCCAGCAGTTTGACAGTCTATAGCAATCAGCCCCAGCATTTT
size: -; D: -; J: TRBJ1-6; V: TRBV2; CDR3: CASSNRQDSPLHF; DNA: TGTGCCAGCAGCAACAGACAGGATTCACCCCTCCACTTT
size: -; D: TRBD2; J: TRBJ2-7; V: TRBV28; CDR3: CASSLTSGTYEQYF; DNA: TGTGCCAGCAGTTTAACTAGCGGGACCTACGAGCAGTACTTC
size: -; D: -; J: TRBJ2-7; V: TRBV19; CDR3: CASSRQAYYEQYF; DNA: TGTGCCAGTAGTCGACAGGCCTACTACGAGCAGTACTTC
size: -; D: -; J: TRBJ1-5; V: TRBV28; CDR3: CASIPRGNQPQHF; DNA: TGTGCCAGCATTCCCAGGGGTAATCAGCCCCAGCATTTT
size: -; D: TRBD1; J: TRBJ1-2; V: TRBV7-6; CDR3: CASSKQGARVYYGYTF; DNA: TGTGCCAGCAGCAAACAGGGGGCGCGGGTTTACTATGGCTACACCTTC
size: -; D: TRBD2; J: TRBJ2-2; V: TRBV11-2; CDR3: CASSPRTSWGSGELFF; DNA: TGTGCCAGCAGCCCCCGGACTAGCTGGGGGTCCGGGGAGCTGTTTTTT
size: -; D: -; J: TRBJ1-1; V: TRBV19; CDR3: CASSQQGHTEAFF; DNA: TGTGCCAGTAGCCAACAGGGCCACACTGAAGCTTTCTTT
size: -; D: -; J: TRBJ1-5; V: TRBV28; CDR3: CASSQQGNQPQHF; DNA: TGTGCCAGCAGTCAACAGGGAAATCAGCCCCAGCATTTT
size: -; D: -; J: TRBJ1-2; V: TRBV5-6; CDR3: CASSSTLNYGYTF; DNA: TGTGCCAGCAGCTCCACCCTTAACTATGGCTACACCTTC
size: -; D: TRBD1; J: TRBJ1-2; V: TRBV2; CDR3: CASRGTGDRLANYGYTF; DNA: TGTGCCAGCAGGGGGACAGGGGACCGGCTAGCTAACTATGGCTACACCTTC
size: -; D: -; J: TRBJ2-3; V: TRBV10-3; CDR3: CAISVQGSTDTQYF; DNA: TGTGCCATCAGTGTTCAGGGGAGCACAGATACGCAGTATTTT
size: -; D: -; J: TRBJ1-2; V: TRBV6-5; CDR3: CAIRGQGSNGYTF; DNA: TGTGCCATCCGGGGGCAGGGATCAAATGGCTACACCTTC
size: -; D: -; J: TRBJ2-7; V: TRBV19; CDR3: CASSIDRGGYEQYF; DNA: TGTGCCAGTAGTATAGATCGAGGGGGCTACGAGCAGTACTTC
size: -; D: TRBD1; J: TRBJ1-1; V: TRBV9; CDR3: CASSKAGGTEAFF; DNA: TGTGCCAGCAGCAAGGCAGGGGGGACTGAAGCTTTCTTT
size: -; D: TRBD2; J: TRBJ2-7; V: TRBV6-4; CDR3: CASSASGGYEQYF; DNA: TGTGCCAGCAGTGCTAGCGGGGGCTACGAGCAGTACTTC
size: -; D: TRBD2; J: TRBJ2-3; V: TRBV3-1/TRBV3-2; CDR3: CASSQVRASGSIPPRTDTQYF; DNA: TGTGCCAGCAGCCAAGTTAGGGCTAGCGGGAGTATACCCCCCAGAACAGATACGCAGTATTTT
size: -; D: TRBD2; J: TRBJ2-1; V: TRBV3-1/TRBV3-2; CDR3: CASSHLTSGSLDPSDNEQFF; DNA: TGTGCCAGCAGCCACCTGACTAGCGGGAGCTTGGACCCCTCGGACAATGAGCAGTTCTTC
size: -; D: -; J: TRBJ2-7; V: TRBV2; CDR3: CASSHLGTLPYEQYF; DNA: TGTGCCAGCAGTCACCTCGGGACACTACCCTACGAGCAGTACTTC
size: once; D: -; J: TRBJ2-7; V: TRBV30; CDR3: CAWRLLTGGGLYEQYF; DNA: TGTGCCTGGAGACTACTAACAGGGGGGGGCCTTTACGAGCAGTACTTC
size: -; D: -; J: TRBJ1-2; V: TRBV10-3; CDR3: CAISVGSTNYGYTF; DNA: TGTGCCATCAGTGTGGGGAGTACTAACTATGGCTACACCTTC
size: -; D: TRBD1; J: TRBJ2-2; V: TRBV5-1; CDR3: CASRPGQASTGELFF; DNA: TGCGCCAGCAGGCCGGGACAGGCTAGCACCGGGGAGCTGTTTTTT
size: -; D: -; J: TRBJ1-4; V: TRBV28; CDR3: CASSLFGDTQKEKLFF; DNA: TGTGCCAGCAGTTTATTTGGCGACACCCAGAAGGAAAAACTGTTTTTT
size: -; D: -; J: TRBJ2-3; V: TRBV5-1; CDR3: CASSFYMESSTDTQYF; DNA: TGCGCCAGCAGCTTTTATATGGAGTCTAGCACAGATACGCAGTATTTT
size: -; D: -; J: TRBJ2-1; V: TRBV5-6; CDR3: CASTPPRGAGYNEQFF; DNA: TGTGCCAGCACCCCCCCGCGGGGCGCGGGATACAATGAGCAGTTCTTC
size: -; D: -; J: TRBJ2-7; V: TRBV28; CDR3: CASSPRPTDEQYF; DNA: TGTGCCAGCAGCCCCCGGCCCACCGACGAGCAGTACTTC
size: -; D: -; J: TRBJ2-5; V: TRBV12-3/TRBV12-4; CDR3: CASSFIETQYF; DNA: TGTGCCAGCAGTTTTATCGAGACCCAGTACTTC
size: -; D: -; J: TRBJ1-5; V: TRBV28; CDR3: CASSPPGDRNQPQHF; DNA: TGTGCCAGCAGCCCCCCCGGGGATCGCAATCAGCCCCAGCATTTT
size: -; D: -; J: TRBJ1-3; V: TRBV29-1; CDR3: CSVQAGNTIYF; DNA: TGCAGCGTACAAGCTGGAAACACCATATATTTT